Here is one TCR beta chain with its context. The entry originates in a study of blood T cell repertoires in COVID-19. Study information: Sites across the United States, Italy and Spain contributed samples from acute and convalescent COVID-19.

Some clones are missing from TCRdb's copy, which holds only in-frame ones; the method was immunoSEQ multiplex PCR. The profile shows 100,000 to 150,000 clones, 55% to 75% of them singletons. V was pared by 4 bases and J by 2 bases, with 9 bases of the junction left unmatched. Germline CDR1 SGHRS, CDR2 YFSETQ. The CDR3 is 17 residues long. The V gene is TRBV5-1, the J gene TRBJ2-7; 13 bases map to TRBD2. The sequenced sample consisted of peripheral blood. This TCR derives from an older woman with acute or convalescent COVID-19. The CDR3 is CASSAGTSGIRTYEQYF. CDR3 nucleotide sequence: TGCGCCAGCAGCGCCGGGACTAGCGGGATTCGGACCTACGAGCAGTACTTC.